The T cell receptor beta chain under discussion was sequenced for a study of blood T cell repertoires in COVID-19. The repertoire was sequenced with immunoSEQ multiplex PCR; TCRdb's copy has only in-frame clones and lacks some. The repertoire consists of around 310,000 clones, with roughly 86% occurring once and the leading ten covering roughly a tenth. This CDR3 contains 16 residues. From germline, CDR1 is WNHNN and CDR2 SYGVQD (reference sequence). V dropped 2 bases and J dropped 9; count of bases not matched to a gene: 11. This TCR was sampled from a woman aged 25 to 39 who had recovered from COVID-19. V usage is TRBV10-1 and J usage is TRBJ2-1, with TRBD1 matching over 9 bases. Specimen: PBMCs or T cells enriched from blood (not recorded which). As DNA, the CDR3 is TGCGCCAGCAGTGAGATTGGGACAGGGAATCTGGTTGAGCAGTTCTTC. This codes for CASSEIGTGNLVEQFF.